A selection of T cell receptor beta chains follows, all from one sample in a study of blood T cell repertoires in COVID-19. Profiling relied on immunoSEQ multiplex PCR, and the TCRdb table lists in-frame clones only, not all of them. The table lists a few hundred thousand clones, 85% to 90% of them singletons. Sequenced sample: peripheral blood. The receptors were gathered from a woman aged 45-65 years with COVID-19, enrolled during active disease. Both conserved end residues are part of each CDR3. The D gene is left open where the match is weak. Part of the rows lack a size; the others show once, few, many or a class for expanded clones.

CDR3: CASSLVSGGGEKLFF
DNA: TGTGCCAGCAGCTTGGTTTCCGGAGGAGGTGAAAAACTGTTTTTT
J: TRBJ1-4
D: NA
size: NA
V: TRBV5-4

CDR3: CASSGQGEGIQYF
DNA: TGCGCCAGCAGCGGACAGGGGGAGGGCATTCAGTACTTC
J: TRBJ2-4
D: TRBD1
size: NA
V: TRBV5-1

CDR3: CASSLDPRGGNEQFF
DNA: TGTGCCAGCAGCTTGGATCCGAGGGGGGGCAATGAGCAGTTCTTC
J: TRBJ2-1
D: NA
size: NA
V: TRBV5-4

CDR3: CASSLQGRDSPLHF
DNA: TGTGCCAGCAGCTTACAAGGGAGGGATTCACCCCTCCACTTT
J: TRBJ1-6
D: NA
size: NA
V: TRBV7-9

CDR3: CASSFSGVGINSGNTIYF
DNA: TGTGCCAGCAGCTTTAGCGGGGTGGGGATAAACTCTGGAAACACCATATATTTT
J: TRBJ1-3
D: NA
size: NA
V: TRBV7-8

CDR3: CASRTTDNTEAFF
DNA: TGTGCCAGCAGGACGACAGATAACACTGAAGCTTTCTTT
J: TRBJ1-1
D: NA
size: NA
V: TRBV7-8

CDR3: CASTLYNEQFF
DNA: TGTGCCAGCACCCTCTACAATGAGCAGTTCTTC
J: TRBJ2-1
D: NA
size: once
V: TRBV12-3/TRBV12-4

CDR3: CASSMWEGKLGYTF
DNA: TGTGCCAGTAGTATGTGGGAGGGGAAGCTTGGCTACACCTTC
J: TRBJ1-2
D: NA
size: NA
V: TRBV19

CDR3: CASSRNAGYEQYF
DNA: TGCGCCAGCAGCAGAAACGCAGGGTACGAGCAGTACTTC
J: TRBJ2-7
D: NA
size: NA
V: TRBV5-1

CDR3: CASSLGSGGYGYTF
DNA: TGTGCCAGCAGCTTAGGGTCGGGGGGCTATGGCTACACCTTC
J: TRBJ1-2
D: NA
size: once
V: TRBV7-9

CDR3: CASSPTGRNTGELFF
DNA: TGTGCCAGCTCACCAACAGGGCGTAACACCGGGGAGCTGTTTTTT
J: TRBJ2-2
D: NA
size: NA
V: TRBV18

CDR3: CASDGGSGANVLTF
DNA: TGTGCCAGCGACGGGGGCTCTGGGGCCAACGTCCTGACTTTC
J: TRBJ2-6
D: NA
size: NA
V: TRBV6-5

CDR3: CATSLTSSYEQYF
DNA: TGTGCCACCAGCTTGACTTCCTCCTACGAGCAGTACTTC
J: TRBJ2-7
D: NA
size: few
V: TRBV15

CDR3: CASSLQGAEGYTF
DNA: TGTGCCAGCTCACTACAGGGGGCTGAAGGCTACACCTTC
J: TRBJ1-2
D: TRBD1
size: NA
V: TRBV18

CDR3: CASSPPRDTGELFF
DNA: TGTGCCAGCAGTCCCCCGAGGGACACCGGGGAGCTGTTTTTT
J: TRBJ2-2
D: NA
size: NA
V: TRBV6-2/TRBV6-3

CDR3: CASSHGGFTGELFF
DNA: TGTGCCAGCAGCCATGGGGGGTTCACCGGGGAGCTGTTTTTT
J: TRBJ2-2
D: NA
size: NA
V: TRBV7-9

CDR3: CASSLRREGSGYTF
DNA: TGTGCCAGCAGCTTGCGTAGGGAGGGCAGTGGCTACACCTTC
J: TRBJ1-2
D: NA
size: NA
V: TRBV5-4

CDR3: CASNGQGLSGYTF
DNA: TGTGCCAGCAACGGACAGGGTCTAAGTGGCTACACCTTC
J: TRBJ1-2
D: TRBD1
size: NA
V: TRBV6-5

CDR3: CAWIAGQGSDEQFF
DNA: TGTGCCTGGATAGCCGGACAGGGATCCGATGAGCAGTTCTTC
J: TRBJ2-1
D: TRBD1
size: NA
V: TRBV30

CDR3: CATSDTHEQYF
DNA: TGTGCCACCAGTGATACTCACGAGCAGTACTTC
J: TRBJ2-7
D: NA
size: NA
V: TRBV24-1

CDR3: CAIRSGTLNTEAFF
DNA: TGTGCCATCAGAAGTGGGACATTGAACACTGAAGCTTTCTTT
J: TRBJ1-1
D: NA
size: NA
V: TRBV10-3

CDR3: CASSTGMSETLRVGKLFF
DNA: TGTGCCAGCAGCACGGGTATGTCAGAGACTCTCCGAGTTGGAAAACTGTTTTTT
J: TRBJ1-4
D: NA
size: NA
V: TRBV5-8

CDR3: CASRKTGEANYGYTF
DNA: TGTGCCAGCAGGAAAACAGGGGAAGCTAACTATGGCTACACCTTC
J: TRBJ1-2
D: TRBD1
size: NA
V: TRBV27

CDR3: CASMPQEYEQYF
DNA: TGTGCCAGCATGCCCCAGGAATACGAGCAGTACTTC
J: TRBJ2-7
D: NA
size: NA
V: TRBV7-9

CDR3: CASSTAGGSNEQFF
DNA: TGTGCCAGCAGTACAGCGGGAGGGAGTAATGAGCAGTTCTTC
J: TRBJ2-1
D: TRBD2
size: NA
V: TRBV6-4

CDR3: CASSLGRLTGNGNSPLHF
DNA: TGTGCCAGCAGTTTAGGCCGGCTAACAGGGAATGGCAATTCACCCCTCCACTTT
J: TRBJ1-6
D: NA
size: NA
V: TRBV27

CDR3: CATSRIGQGHYEQYF
DNA: TGTGCCACCAGCAGAATTGGACAGGGGCACTACGAGCAGTACTTC
J: TRBJ2-7
D: TRBD1
size: NA
V: TRBV15

CDR3: CASSQDPKGASGANVLTF
DNA: TGCGCCAGCAGCCAAGATCCAAAGGGAGCGAGTGGGGCCAACGTCCTGACTTTC
J: TRBJ2-6
D: NA
size: NA
V: TRBV4-3

CDR3: CASSLDGLAGGTDTQYF
DNA: TGTGCCAGCAGCTTAGATGGATTAGCGGGAGGGACAGATACGCAGTATTTT
J: TRBJ2-3
D: TRBD2
size: NA
V: TRBV11-2

CDR3: CASSLVVGRYGYTF
DNA: TGTGCCAGCAGCTTAGTGGTCGGTCGGTATGGCTACACCTTC
J: TRBJ1-2
D: NA
size: NA
V: TRBV11-3

CDR3: CAWSVGATNEAFF
DNA: TGTGCCTGGAGTGTAGGGGCGACGAATGAAGCTTTCTTT
J: TRBJ1-1
D: NA
size: NA
V: TRBV30

CDR3: CASSIDLSAYNEQFF
DNA: TGTGCCAGTAGTATAGATTTGTCCGCCTACAATGAGCAGTTCTTC
J: TRBJ2-1
D: NA
size: NA
V: TRBV19

CDR3: CASSILSAGGKETQYF
DNA: TGTGCCAGTAGTATACTTTCCGCAGGGGGCAAAGAGACCCAGTACTTC
J: TRBJ2-5
D: TRBD1
size: NA
V: TRBV19

CDR3: CASSGGLAGWSSYNEQFF
DNA: TGTGCCAGCAGCGGGGGACTAGCGGGGTGGAGCTCCTACAATGAGCAGTTCTTC
J: TRBJ2-1
D: TRBD2
size: NA
V: TRBV11-2

CDR3: CASSSGPNRGYTF
DNA: TGTGCCAGCAGCTCAGGGCCCAACCGTGGCTACACCTTC
J: TRBJ1-2
D: NA
size: NA
V: TRBV11-2